This T cell receptor (beta chain) emerged from a study of beta chain features in type 1 diabetes. Study in general: Investigators examined around 98 million sorted cells across all samples. Study-level results: The study found moderately but significantly shorter TCRB CDR3s in all four CD4+ subsets of Type 1 diabetes patients. Within the patient group, naive, central memory and Treg TCRB repertoires appeared more similar to each other than within healthy donors. Here, the possible influence of HLA type (on TCRB rearrangement) remained unresolved.

By way of CD45RO/CCR7/CD25/CD127/CD95/CD27, the CD4+ regulatory, stem cell-like memory, central memory and naive cells were sorted. This CDR3 contains 14 residues. A few counts support this clone. Its antigen is not known. The sequenced template was cDNA made from the entire isolated RNA. Data came from immunoSEQ multiplex PCR; TCRdb stores just in-frame clones and leaves some out. The sample carries about 740,000 clones, 13% recorded once. This clonotype originated in a young man with type 1 diabetes. Sequences were obtained from naive CD4+ T cells from blood. The V gene is TRBV1, the J gene TRBJ1-1. TRBV1 is given as a pseudogene. CDR3: CTSSQEGGGTEAFF. The CDR3, as DNA: TGCACCAGCAGCCAAGAGGGGGGTGGCACTGAAGCTTTCTTT.